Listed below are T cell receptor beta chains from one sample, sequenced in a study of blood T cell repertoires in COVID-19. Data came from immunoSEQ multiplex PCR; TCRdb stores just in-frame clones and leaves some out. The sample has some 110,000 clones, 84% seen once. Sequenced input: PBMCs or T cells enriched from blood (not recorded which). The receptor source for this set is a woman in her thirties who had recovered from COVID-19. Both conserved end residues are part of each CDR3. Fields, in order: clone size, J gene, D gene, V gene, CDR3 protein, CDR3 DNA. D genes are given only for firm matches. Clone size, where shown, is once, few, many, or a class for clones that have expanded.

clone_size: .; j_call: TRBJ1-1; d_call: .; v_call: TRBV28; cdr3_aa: CASSPGGYWTEAFF; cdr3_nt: TGTGCCAGCAGCCCCGGGGGGTATTGGACTGAAGCTTTCTTT
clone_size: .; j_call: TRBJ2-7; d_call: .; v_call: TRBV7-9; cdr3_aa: CASSPNQGSYEQYF; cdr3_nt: TGTGCCAGCAGCCCTAACCAGGGGTCCTACGAGCAGTACTTC
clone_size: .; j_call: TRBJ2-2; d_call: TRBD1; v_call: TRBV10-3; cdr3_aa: CAIRDRGATGELFF; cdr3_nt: TGTGCCATCCGGGACAGGGGCGCCACCGGGGAGCTGTTTTTT
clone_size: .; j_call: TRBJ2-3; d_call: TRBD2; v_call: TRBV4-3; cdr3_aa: CASSPRLAGDVDTQYF; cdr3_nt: TGCGCCAGCAGCCCCAGACTAGCGGGAGATGTGGATACGCAGTATTTT
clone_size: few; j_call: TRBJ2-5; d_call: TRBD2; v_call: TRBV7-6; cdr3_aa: CASSLATSGRGQETQYF; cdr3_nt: TGTGCCAGCAGCTTAGCGACTAGCGGGAGGGGTCAAGAGACCCAGTACTTC
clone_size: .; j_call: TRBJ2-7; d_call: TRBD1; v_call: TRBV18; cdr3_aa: CASSPQTGGPYEQYF; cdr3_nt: TGTGCCAGCTCACCGCAGACAGGGGGCCCCTACGAGCAGTACTTC
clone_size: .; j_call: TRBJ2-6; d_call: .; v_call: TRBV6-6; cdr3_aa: CASSYTDSGANVLTF; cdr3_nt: TGTGCCAGCAGTTATACAGACTCTGGGGCCAACGTCCTGACTTTC
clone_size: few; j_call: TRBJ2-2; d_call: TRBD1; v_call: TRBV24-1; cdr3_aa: CATSETGANTGELFF; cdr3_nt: TGTGCCACCAGTGAGACAGGGGCGAACACCGGGGAGCTGTTTTTT
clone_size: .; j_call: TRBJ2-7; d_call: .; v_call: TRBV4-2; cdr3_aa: CASSQAATGRLREQYF; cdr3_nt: TGTGCCAGCAGCCAAGCTGCGACGGGGAGGTTGAGAGAGCAGTACTTC
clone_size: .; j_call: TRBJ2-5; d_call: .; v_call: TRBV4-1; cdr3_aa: CASSPPGRTNQETQYF; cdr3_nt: TGCGCCAGCAGCCCTCCGGGGAGGACGAACCAAGAGACCCAGTACTTC
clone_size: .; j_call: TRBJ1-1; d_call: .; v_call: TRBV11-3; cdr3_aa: CASTRLTEAFF; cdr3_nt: TGTGCCAGCACCAGGTTAACTGAAGCTTTCTTT
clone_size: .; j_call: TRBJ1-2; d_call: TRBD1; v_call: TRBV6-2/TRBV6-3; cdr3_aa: CASSLLTGQGHYGYTF; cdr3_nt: TGTGCCAGCAGTCTACTCACGGGACAGGGGCACTATGGCTACACCTTC
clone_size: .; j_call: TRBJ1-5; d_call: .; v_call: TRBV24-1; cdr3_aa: CATTAGFNQPQHF; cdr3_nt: TGTGCCACCACCGCAGGGTTCAATCAGCCCCAGCATTTT
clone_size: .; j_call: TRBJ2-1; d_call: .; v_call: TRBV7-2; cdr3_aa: CASIRLGTYNEQFF; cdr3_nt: TGTGCCAGCATCCGACTAGGAACCTACAATGAGCAGTTCTTC
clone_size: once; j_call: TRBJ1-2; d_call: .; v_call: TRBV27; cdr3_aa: CASSLSGPNYGYTF; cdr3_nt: TGTGCCAGCAGTTTATCGGGGCCTAACTATGGCTACACCTTC
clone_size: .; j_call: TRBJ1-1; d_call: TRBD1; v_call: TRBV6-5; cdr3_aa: CASSYETGGARTEAFF; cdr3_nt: TGTGCCAGCAGTTACGAGACAGGGGGCGCGAGAACTGAAGCTTTCTTT
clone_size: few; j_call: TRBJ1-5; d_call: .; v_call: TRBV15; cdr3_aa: CATNRGGGTQPQHF; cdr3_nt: TGTGCCACCAACCGGGGGGGAGGGACGCAGCCCCAGCATTTT
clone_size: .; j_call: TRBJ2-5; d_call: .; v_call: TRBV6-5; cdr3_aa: CATSGPGETQYF; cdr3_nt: TGTGCCACCTCTGGTCCCGGAGAGACCCAGTACTTC
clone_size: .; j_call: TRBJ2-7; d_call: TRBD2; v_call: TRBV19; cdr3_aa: CASSTGLAGYEQYF; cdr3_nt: TGTGCCAGTAGTACAGGACTAGCGGGCTACGAGCAGTACTTC
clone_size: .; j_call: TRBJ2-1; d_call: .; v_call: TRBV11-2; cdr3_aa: CASSLGGGARSYNEQFF; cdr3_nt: TGTGCCAGCAGCCTAGGAGGGGGCGCCCGCTCCTACAATGAGCAGTTCTTC
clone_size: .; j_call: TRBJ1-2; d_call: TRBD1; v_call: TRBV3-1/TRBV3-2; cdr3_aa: CASSQWDRGAYGYTF; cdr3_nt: TGTGCCAGCAGCCAGTGGGACAGGGGGGCCTATGGCTACACCTTC
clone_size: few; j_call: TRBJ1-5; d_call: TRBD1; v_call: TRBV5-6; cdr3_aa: CASSLTGGNQPQHF; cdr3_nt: TGTGCCAGCAGCTTGACAGGGGGCAATCAGCCCCAGCATTTT
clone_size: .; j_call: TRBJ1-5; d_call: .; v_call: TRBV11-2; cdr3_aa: CASSPGTNQPQHF; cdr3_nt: TGTGCCAGCAGCCCGGGGACAAATCAGCCCCAGCATTTT
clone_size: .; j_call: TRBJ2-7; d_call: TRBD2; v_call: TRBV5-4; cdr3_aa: CASSLGLALSYEQYF; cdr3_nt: TGTGCCAGCAGCCTGGGACTAGCGCTCTCCTACGAGCAGTACTTC
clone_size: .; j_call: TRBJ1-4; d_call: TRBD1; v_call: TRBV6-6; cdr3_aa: CASRGTGGGTNEKLFF; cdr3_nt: TGTGCCAGCAGGGGGACAGGGGGCGGAACTAATGAAAAACTGTTTTTT
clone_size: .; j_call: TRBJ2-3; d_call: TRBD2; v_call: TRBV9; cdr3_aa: CASTALAGVADTQYF; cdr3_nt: TGTGCCAGCACCGCGCTAGCGGGAGTCGCAGATACGCAGTATTTT
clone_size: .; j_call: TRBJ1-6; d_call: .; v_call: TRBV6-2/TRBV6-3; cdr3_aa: CASNPGHPENSPLHF; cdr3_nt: TGTGCCAGCAACCCCGGACACCCTGAGAATTCACCCCTCCACTTT
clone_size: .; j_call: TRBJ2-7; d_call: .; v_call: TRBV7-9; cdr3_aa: CASSPNYLDEQYF; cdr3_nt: TGTGCCAGCAGCCCTAACTACCTAGACGAGCAGTACTTC
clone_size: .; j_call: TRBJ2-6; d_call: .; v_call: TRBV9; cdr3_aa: CASSVRTTANVLTF; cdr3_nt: TGTGCCAGCAGCGTAAGGACAACGGCCAACGTCCTGACTTTC
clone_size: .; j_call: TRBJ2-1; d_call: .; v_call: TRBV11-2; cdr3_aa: CASSLDRGGPEQFF; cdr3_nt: TGTGCCAGCAGCTTAGATCGTGGCGGGCCTGAGCAGTTCTTC
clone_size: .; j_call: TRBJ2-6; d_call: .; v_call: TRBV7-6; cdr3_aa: CASSHNTPGANVLTF; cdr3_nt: TGTGCCAGCAGCCATAACACCCCAGGGGCCAACGTCCTGACTTTC
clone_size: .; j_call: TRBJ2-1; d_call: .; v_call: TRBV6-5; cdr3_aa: CASSYSRGGQGEEQFF; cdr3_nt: TGTGCCAGCAGTTACTCGAGGGGGGGCCAGGGAGAGGAGCAGTTCTTC
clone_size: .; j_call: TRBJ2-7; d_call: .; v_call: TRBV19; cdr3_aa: CASSIAGTAGSYEQYF; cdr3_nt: TGTGCCAGTAGTATAGCGGGGACCGCGGGGTCCTACGAGCAGTACTTC
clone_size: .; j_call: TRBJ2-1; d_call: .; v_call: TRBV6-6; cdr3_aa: CASSYLADYNEQFF; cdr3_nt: TGTGCCAGCAGTTACTTAGCGGATTACAATGAGCAGTTCTTC
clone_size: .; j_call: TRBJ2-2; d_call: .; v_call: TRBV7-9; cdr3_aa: CASSPFGGAWNTGELFF; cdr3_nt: TGTGCCAGCAGCCCTTTCGGCGGGGCCTGGAACACCGGGGAGCTGTTTTTT
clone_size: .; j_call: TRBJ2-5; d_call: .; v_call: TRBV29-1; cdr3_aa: CSVPGVQETQYF; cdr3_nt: TGCAGCGTTCCAGGGGTCCAAGAGACCCAGTACTTC
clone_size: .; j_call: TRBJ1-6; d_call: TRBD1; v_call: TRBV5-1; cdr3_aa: CASSSGQGNSPLHF; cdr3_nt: TGCGCCAGCAGCTCCGGACAGGGTAATTCACCCCTCCACTTT
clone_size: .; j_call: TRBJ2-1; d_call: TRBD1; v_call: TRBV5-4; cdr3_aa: CASSATGGESYNEQFF; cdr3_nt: TGTGCCAGCAGCGCGACAGGGGGCGAGTCCTACAATGAGCAGTTCTTC